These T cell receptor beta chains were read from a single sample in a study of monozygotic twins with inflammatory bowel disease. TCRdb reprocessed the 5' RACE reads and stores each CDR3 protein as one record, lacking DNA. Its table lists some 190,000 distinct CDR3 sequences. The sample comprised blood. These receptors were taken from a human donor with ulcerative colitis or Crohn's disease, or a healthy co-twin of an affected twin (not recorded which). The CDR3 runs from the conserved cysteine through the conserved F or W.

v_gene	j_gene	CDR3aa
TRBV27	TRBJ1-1	CASSSGGPMNTEAFF
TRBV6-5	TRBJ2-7	CASSSAGGGSYEQYF
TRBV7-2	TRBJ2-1	CASSLALLAGSLNEQFF
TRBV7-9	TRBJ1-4	CASSFEGLEKLFF
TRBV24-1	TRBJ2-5	CATSDPRDRGLETQYF
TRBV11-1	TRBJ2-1	CASSFQREMKNEQFF
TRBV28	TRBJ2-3	CASSFNSRAGGTDTQYF
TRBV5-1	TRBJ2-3	CASSLGDRTDTQYF
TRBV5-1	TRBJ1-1	CASRSTGVGNTEAFF
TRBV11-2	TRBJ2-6	CASSDRGSGANVLTF
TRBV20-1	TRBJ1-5	CSAAPDGNQPQHF
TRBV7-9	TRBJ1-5	CASSWGENQPQHF
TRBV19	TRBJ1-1	CASSIDGRTMNTEAFF
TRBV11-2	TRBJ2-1	CASSLNIGLAGGNEQFF
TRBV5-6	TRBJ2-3	CASSPRGLAGGGLGDTQYF
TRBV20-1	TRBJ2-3	CSAKGLLPDTQYF
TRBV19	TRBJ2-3	CASGSAIDMTDTQYF
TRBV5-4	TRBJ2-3	CASSFSLASTDTQYF
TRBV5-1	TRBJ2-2	CASSPRPEGGELFF
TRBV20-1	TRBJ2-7	CSAREGYEQYF
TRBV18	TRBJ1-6	CASSTSPGNSPLHF
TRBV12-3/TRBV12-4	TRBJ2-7	CASSRTVSYEQYF
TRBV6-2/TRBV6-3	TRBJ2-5	CASRRGLVQETQYF
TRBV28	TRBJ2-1	CASKGDSSYNEQFF
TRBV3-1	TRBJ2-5	CASSQASETQYF
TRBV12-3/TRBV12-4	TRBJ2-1	CASSFQRDYNEQFF
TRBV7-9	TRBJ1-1	CASSSVEFPEPEAFF
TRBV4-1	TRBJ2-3	CASSQVNRGTDTQYF
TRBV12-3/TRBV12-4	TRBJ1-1	CASSLRGYTDTEAFF
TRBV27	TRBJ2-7	CASSLSPGWPYEQYF
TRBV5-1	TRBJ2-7	CASSLELREYEQYF